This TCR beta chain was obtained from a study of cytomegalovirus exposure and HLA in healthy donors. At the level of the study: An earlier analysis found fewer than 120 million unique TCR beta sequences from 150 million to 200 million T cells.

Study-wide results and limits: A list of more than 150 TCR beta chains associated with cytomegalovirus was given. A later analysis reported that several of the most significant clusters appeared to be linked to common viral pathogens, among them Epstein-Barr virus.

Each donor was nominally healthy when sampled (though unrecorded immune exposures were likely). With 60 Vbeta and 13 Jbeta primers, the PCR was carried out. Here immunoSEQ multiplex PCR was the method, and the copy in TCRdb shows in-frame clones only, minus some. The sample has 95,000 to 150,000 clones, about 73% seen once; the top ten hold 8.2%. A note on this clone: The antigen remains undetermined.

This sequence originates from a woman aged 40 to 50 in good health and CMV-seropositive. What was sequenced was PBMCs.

CDR3: CAISGATGQGSFQYF. CDR3 DNA: TGTGCCATCAGTGGGGCCACAGGACAGGGGTCTTTTCAGTACTTC. The chain links TRBV10-3 to TRBJ2-4, with TRBD1 identical over 9 bases. J lost 11 bases, V lost 4 bases, and 12 bases had no gene match. This CDR3 has 15 amino acids. Germline V gives CDR1 ENHRY, CDR2 SYGVKD.